Listed here is a single TCR beta chain. As yet, its antigen is unknown. Sequencing was performed with immunoSEQ multiplex PCR; in TCRdb, only in-frame clones are kept and a portion is missing. In the table there are about 1.5 million clones, nearly 99% of which are singletons. V shed 6 bases and J 2 bases; nucleotides not matched to a gene: 5. This CDR3 is 14 amino acids long. CDR1 is SQVTM, CDR2 ANQGSEA, per germline. These data belong to a study of shared clonotypes between healthy human individuals. Study results and caveats: Non-shared clonotypes were found to have lower generation probabilities than the clonotypes that were shared by all four of the sorted-subset donors.

The sequencing sample was made of naive CD4+ T cells sorted from blood. Subset meaning: CD45RA+ positively selected. The V and J genes are TRBV29-1 and TRBJ1-4, with 8 bases lining up with TRBD1. The sequence was collected from a man aged 30 to 45 in good health. The CDR3 DNA sequence: TGCAGCGTGCTCACAGGGGGTACTAATGAAAAACTGTTTTTT. This translates into CSVLTGGTNEKLFF.